Presented here are 19 T cell receptor beta chains from one specimen sequenced in a study of beta chain features in type 1 diabetes. Study observations and caveats: Among all four CD4+ subsets, Type 1 diabetes patients had TCRB CDR3s that were moderately but significantly shorter.

These receptors have no known antigen. Sequencing targeted expressed TCRB transcripts, as all isolated RNA had been reverse transcribed. Clones were read by immunoSEQ multiplex PCR, and TCRdb kept only the in-frame ones, dropping some. The repertoire holds about 340,000 clones, with roughly 12% as singletons. Material: naive CD4+ T cells from blood. These receptors all stem from a woman between 18 and 29 years old with type 1 diabetes.

The chain joins TRBV7-3 to TRBJ2-3; 10 nucleotides agree with TRBD2. The ends lost 3 bases at V and 1 base at J; junction bases unmatched: 1. The germline V gene encodes CDR1 SGHTA and CDR2 FQGTGA. This CDR3 is 15 amino acids long. Here the CDR3 reads CASSFGLAGTDTQYF. The CDR3 DNA is TGTGCCAGCAGCTTCGGACTAGCGGGCACAGATACGCAGTATTTT. Supplemented by reference TRBV7-3 and TRBJ2-3, the full variable domain reads GAGVSQTPSNKVTEKGKYVELRCDPISGHTALYWYRQSLGQGPEFLIYFQGTGAADDSGLPNDRFFAVRPEGSVSTLKIQRTERGDSAVYLCASSFGLAGTDTQYFGPGTRLTVL.

In its sample, this clone was seen a few times. The gene calls are TRBV19 and TRBJ2-1; 7 bases fit TRBD2. The CDR3 contains 17 residues. CDR1 and CDR2 (germline): LNHDA, SQIVND (reference sequence). The ends lost 5 bases at V and 2 bases at J; junction bases unmatched: 12. The CDR3 region has the DNA TGTGCCAGTAGTGCCTTTACTAGCGCCGTTACCTACAATGAGCAGTTCTTC. Translated, it gives CASSAFTSAVTYNEQFF.

This clone has more than one count but fewer than ten. This chain uses TRBV7-9 with TRBJ1-1, with 7 bases aligning to TRBD1. Germline trimming cut 8 bases from V and 2 bases from J; bases unmatched to any gene: 8. The CDR3 is 14 amino acids. Germline-derived CDR1 and CDR2 are SEHNR and FQNEAQ (reference sequence). The CDR3 loop reads CASPGWDRNTEAFF. DNA for the CDR3: TGTGCCAGCCCCGGGTGGGACAGAAACACTGAAGCTTTCTTT.

This clone was seen a handful of times. The chain is built from TRBV29-1 and TRBJ2-7, with D perhaps matching TRBD2 (5 bases). Trimming took off 4 bases at V and 4 bases at J, with 8 bases between the two ends. Germline assignment: CDR1 SQVTM and CDR2 ANQGSEA. This CDR3 comprises 11 residues. Here the CDR3 reads CSVGTLYEQYF. In DNA form, the CDR3 reads TGCAGCGTTGGGACTCTATACGAGCAGTACTTC.

This clone was seen only a few times. The genes are TRBV15 and TRBJ1-5, with 8 bases fitting TRBD1. Looked up from germline, CDR1 is LNHNV and CDR2 is YYDKDF (reference sequence). The junction had 8 bases not matched to a gene; V was cut back by 11 bases and J by 8 bases. The CDR3 length is 12 residues. The DNA for the CDR3 is TGTGCCTCCGGACAGGGAGACAAGCCCCAGCATTTT. This translates into CASGQGDKPQHF.

The rearrangement uses TRBV29-1 and TRBJ2-1; no clear D gene. CDR3 length equals 14 residues. In germline, CDR1 is SQVTM, CDR2 ANQGSEA. V was trimmed by 3 bases and J by 2 bases, leaving 11 bases between them. As DNA, the CDR3 is TGCAGCGTTGAGATCCTGGCCCCCTACAATGAGCAGTTCTTC. Amino acids: CSVEILAPYNEQFF.

This clone was found a few times. The chain links TRBV5-1 to TRBJ1-5; the match to TRBD1 covers 8 bases. CDR1 and CDR2 from the germline V gene are SGHRS and YFSETQ. The CDR3 is 15 amino acids. The trim removed 4 bases at V and 7 bases at J, leaving 10 bases unmatched. The CDR3 sequence: CASSTTGGSEQPQHF. In nucleotides, the CDR3 is TGCGCCAGCAGCACAACAGGGGGGAGTGAACAGCCCCAGCATTTT.

The V gene is TRBV5-6, the J gene TRBJ2-3, with TRBD2 identical over 7 bases. The germline CDR1 and CDR2 sequences are SGHDT and YYEEEE. CDR3 length equals 18 residues. V shed 0 bases and J 3 bases; nucleotides not matched to a gene: 13. The CDR3 DNA follows: TGTGCCAGCAGCTTGGCCACTCGGCCTAGCGGAATTACAGATACGCAGTATTTT. Its protein is CASSLATRPSGITDTQYF.

A few counts support this clone. This sequence joins TRBV5-1 and TRBJ2-7; TRBD2 might be the D (6 bases). This CDR3 is built from 14 residues. V was clipped by 4 bases and J by 0 bases, with 11 bases between them. Germline CDR1 reads SGHRS; CDR2 reads YFSETQ. This CDR3 is CASSPDGSSYEQYF. CDR3 sequence (DNA): TGCGCCAGCAGCCCAGACGGGAGCTCCTACGAGCAGTACTTC.

The genes are TRBV30 and TRBJ2-3; TRBD2 aligns across 12 bases. CDR1 and CDR2 (germline): GTSNPN, SVGIG (reference sequence). The CDR3 is 16 amino acids. V dropped 3 bases and J dropped 2; count of bases not matched to a gene: 6. The CDR3 region has the DNA TGTGCCTGGAGAACCGCTAGCGGGGGGGTCACAGATACGCAGTATTTT. It specifies CAWRTASGGVTDTQYF.

This clone was found a few times. The genes are TRBV7-9 and TRBJ1-1, with TRBD1 as a possible D gene (5 bases). V was cut by 5 bases and J by 4 bases, with 11 bases left in between. The germline V gene has CDR1 SEHNR and CDR2 FQNEAQ (reference sequence). The CDR3 extends over 13 amino acids. Here the CDR3 DNA reads TGTGCCAGCAGCCCCTCGGGGGGCACTGAAGCTTTCTTT. The encoded protein is CASSPSGGTEAFF.

The chain combines TRBV21-1 with TRBJ1-5; the table's D call, TRBD1, has no DNA check behind it. TRBV21-1 is assigned pseudogene status. The CDR3 consists of 16 residues. CDR3 sequence: CASRPQGASADQPQHF. As DNA, the CDR3 is TGTGCCAGCAGACCCCAGGGGGCCTCGGCGGATCAGCCCCAGCATTTT.

V and J are TRBV9 and TRBJ2-2; D is unclear. The CDR3 totals 14 residues. V lost 4 bases and J lost 4, with 11 bases in between. In germline, CDR1 is SGDLS, CDR2 YYNGEE. The CDR3 sequence is CASSTITGTGELFF. The CDR3 coding sequence is TGTGCCAGCAGCACAATAACGGGCACCGGGGAGCTGTTTTTT. The full variable domain, its missing parts supplied by reference TRBV9 and TRBJ2-2, is DSGVTQTPKHLITATGQRVTLRCSPRSGDLSVYWYQQSLDQGLQFLIQYYNGEERAKGNILERFSAQQFPDLHSELNLSSLELGDSALYFCASSTITGTGELFFGEGSRLTVL.

V gene TRBV27 combines with J gene TRBJ1-5; D gene ambiguous. Looked up from germline, CDR1 is MNHEY and CDR2 is SMNVEV (reference sequence). This CDR3 region has 12 residues. Trimming removed 3 bases at V and 3 bases at J, with 3 bases between. CDR3 bases: TGTGCCAGCAGTTTTCTCAATCAGCCCCAGCATTTT. Amino acid sequence: CASSFLNQPQHF.

V is TRBV7-2 and J is TRBJ2-3; 8 bases map to TRBD1. The CDR3 totals 15 residues. Per germline, CDR1 SGHTA and CDR2 FQGNSA. Trimming took 5 bases from V and 0 from J; bases not matched to a gene: 4. CDR3: CASSPRTGSTDTQYF. The DNA for the CDR3 is TGTGCCAGCAGCCCCCGGACAGGGAGCACAGATACGCAGTATTTT. Using reference TRBV7-2 and TRBJ2-3 for the parts outside the CDR3, the full variable domain is GAGVSQSPSNKVTEKGKDVELRCDPISGHTALYWYRQSLGQGLEFLIYFQGNSAPDKSGLPSDRFSAERTGGSVSTLTIQRTQQEDSAVYLCASSPRTGSTDTQYFGPGTRLTVL.

The chain joins TRBV18 to TRBJ2-7, with D possibly matching TRBD2 (6 bases). The CDR3 sequence is 13 residues long. Trimming left V 6 bases short and J 5 bases short, with 14 bases between. Germline V CDR1 and CDR2: KGHSH, LQKENI. CDR3 residues: CASSRGESNEQYV. In DNA, the CDR3 is TGTGCCAGCTCGCGCGGGGAGTCCAACGAGCAGTACGTC.

This clone turned up a few times. The chain combines TRBV7-2 with TRBJ2-7, with TRBD1 matching over 12 bases. The CDR3 has 15 amino acids. Germline CDR1 SGHTA, CDR2 FQGNSA. With V trimmed by 3 bases and J by 7 bases, 7 bases remained unmatched. The CDR3 sequence is CASSFTGQGAGEQYV. For the CDR3, the DNA is TGTGCCAGCAGCTTTACGGGACAGGGGGCAGGAGAGCAGTACGTC.

This clone showed up just a few times. The J gene is TRBJ1-4, the V gene TRBV30, with TRBD1 matching 8 bases. The V gene's germline CDR1 is GTSNPN and CDR2 SVGIG (reference sequence). The V and J ends lost 4 bases and 10 bases, in that order; junction bases with no gene match: 11. The CDR3 spans 14 residues. The CDR3 DNA is TGTGCCTGGACCCGAGGACAGGGATATGGAAAACTGTTTTTT. Translation: CAWTRGQGYGKLFF.

This clone was seen more than once but under ten times. The V call is TRBV30, the J call TRBJ1-4, with 8 nucleotides matching TRBD1. Trimming removed 2 bases from V and 8 bases from J; junction bases left unmatched: 10. Germline assignment: CDR1 GTSNPN and CDR2 SVGIG (reference sequence). The CDR3 length is 15 residues. The CDR3 loop is CAWSLIQGAREKLFF. CDR3 coding DNA: TGTGCCTGGAGTCTGATTCAGGGGGCGCGAGAAAAACTGTTTTTT.